This TCR beta chain comes out of a study of cytomegalovirus exposure and HLA in healthy donors. General study points: It is likely that the observed cluster of highly shared sequence variants was a sequencing artifact. A later analysis reported that several of the most significant clusters appeared to be linked to common viral pathogens, among them Epstein-Barr virus. Specificity for CMV antigens was confirmed in vitro for three of the CMV-associated chains.

The primer mix had 60 Vbeta and 13 Jbeta primers. TCRdb's table, derived via immunoSEQ multiplex PCR, lists solely in-frame clones and lacks some. The sample has 130,000 or so clones; 73% are singletons. Concerning this clone: Its antigen is as yet unknown.

Input material: PBMCs. The origin of this receptor is a woman in her thirties or forties in good health and CMV-seropositive.

CDR3 in amino acids: CASSESPVEAFWGGNEQFF. The CDR3 DNA follows: TGCGCCAGCAGTGAGTCCCCGGTTGAAGCATTTTGGGGGGGCAATGAGCAGTTCTTC. The chain uses TRBV10-1 and TRBJ2-1; 7 nucleotides align to TRBD2. V shed 0 bases and J 6 bases; nucleotides not matched to a gene: 17. The CDR3 is 19 amino acids. Germline V gene sequence: CDR1 WNHNN, CDR2 SYGVQD (reference sequence).